This T cell receptor beta chain is from a study of shared clonotypes between healthy human individuals. Broader study findings: Owing to a small donor count, the genetic and exposure-history diversity represented was limited.

There are a few counts of this clone. Its cognate antigen is unknown. Distinct nucleotide sequences in the sample also encode this CDR3. V shed 0 bases and J shed 6 bases, with 13 bases lying between them. The CDR3 runs to 15 residues. CDR1 SGDLS and CDR2 YYNGEE come from the germline V gene. In the authors' workflow: ImmunoSEQ output lacked quality scores and full-length reads, limiting matched filtering. Generated by immunoSEQ multiplex PCR, the TCRdb table keeps only in-frame clones and is missing some. V and J calls and clone size are as listed in that table; D and trimming were resolved from the DNA. Of hundreds of thousands of clones listed, about 85% are singletons.

This TCR was recovered from a woman between 40 and 50 years old in good health. Some clones in this sample may be carry-over from other donors' samples. This chain joins TRBV9 and TRBJ2-4, with D unresolved. The sample consisted of PBMCs. The CDR3 reads CASSVEGSRGNIQYF. In nucleotides, the CDR3 is TGTGCCAGCAGCGTAGAGGGCAGCCGCGGAAACATTCAGTACTTC.